The 11 T cell receptor beta chains reported below all come from one sample, sequenced in a study of CD8 T cells in ankylosing spondylitis. MiXCR, applied by TCRdb to the 5' RACE reads, yields one record per CDR3 protein. Among 150,000 to 200,000 distinct CDR3 sequences listed, 18% were seen once. Material: blood, either unsorted or a sorted T cell fraction (not recorded which). The receptors were gathered from a male donor with ankylosing spondylitis or in good health (not recorded which).

Only one count was recorded for this clonotype. The chain recombines TRBV3-1 with TRBJ2-4, with D perhaps matching TRBD2 (6 bases). The V gene's germline CDR1 is LGHDT and CDR2 YNNKEL (reference sequence). V dropped 1 base and J dropped 9 bases, with 10 bases sitting between them. The CDR3 consists of 13 residues. CDR3 residues: CASSQGRGAIQYF. As DNA, the CDR3 is TGTGCCAGCAGCCAAGGGAGGGGCGCCATTCAGTACTTC.

The rearrangement links TRBV24-1 to TRBJ1-3, with D perhaps matching TRBD1 (5 bases). CDR1 and CDR2 from the germline V gene are KGHDR and SFDVKD. This CDR3 has 15 residues. Trimming shortened V by 3 bases and J by 2 bases, and 10 bases separated the two germline ends. CDR3 region: CATSDPGSTGNTIYF. The CDR3 bases are TGTGCCACCAGTGATCCAGGGAGCACTGGAAACACCATATATTTT.

This clonotype was seen ten or more times. The J gene is TRBJ2-1, the V gene TRBV27; 10 nucleotides line up with TRBD1. With V trimmed by 6 bases and J by 13 bases, 9 bases remained unmatched. Per germline, CDR1 MNHEY and CDR2 SMNVEV (reference sequence). This CDR3 contains 13 residues. CDR3 residues: CASRTTGGADQFF. The DNA of the CDR3 is TGTGCCAGCAGGACGACAGGGGGCGCCGACCAGTTCTTC.

This clonotype was detected ten times or more. The chain has TRBV5-1 and TRBJ1-2; D unresolved. This CDR3 has 14 amino acids. V dropped 0 bases and J dropped 6 bases, with 12 bases sitting between them. Per the germline V gene, CDR1 is SGHRS and CDR2 is YFSETQ. As DNA, the CDR3 is TGCGCCAGCAGCTTGGTTGGAGAATGGAATGGCTACACCTTC. This gives the protein CASSLVGEWNGYTF.

This clonotype was seen many times. CDR3 in amino acids: CASSLQSIDEQFF. CDR3 sequence (DNA): TGTGCCAGCAGCCTCCAGTCTATTGATGAGCAGTTCTTC. The rearrangement links TRBV7-8 to TRBJ2-1; D is undetermined. The ends were cut back, 5 bases at V and 8 bases at J, with 13 bases in the middle. This CDR3 region has 13 residues. The germline gives CDR1 SGHVS, CDR2 FQNEAQ. Supplemented by reference TRBV7-8 and TRBJ2-1, the full variable domain reads GAGVSQSPRYKVAKRGQDVALRCDPISGHVSLFWYQQALGQGPEFLTYFQNEAQLDKSGLPSDRFFAERPEGSVSTLKIQRTQQEDSAVYLCASSLQSIDEQFFGPGTRLTVL.

Many counts were recorded for this clonotype. V is TRBV29-1 and J is TRBJ2-7, with TRBD2 matching 11 bases. Losses at the gene ends were 1 base for V and 4 bases for J; bases not matched to a gene: 12. The CDR3 sequence is 17 residues long. Germline V gene data show CDR1 as SQVTM and CDR2 as ANQGSEA. The DNA for the CDR3 is TGCAGCGTTGAAGTCGGCACTAGCGGGAGAAGTGCGTACGAGCAGTACTTC. It translates to CSVEVGTSGRSAYEQYF.

V is TRBV28 and J is TRBJ2-4; D possibly matches TRBD1 or TRBD2 (7 bases each). The CDR3 extends over 14 amino acids. V shed 5 bases and J shed 4 bases, with 12 bases lying between them. Germline loops: CDR1 MDHEN, CDR2 SYDVKM. The CDR3 loop reads CASSLRGGKNIQYF. DNA of the CDR3: TGTGCCAGCAGTCTCAGGGGGGGAAAAAACATTCAGTACTTC.

V is TRBV5-6 and J is TRBJ1-4; D gene uncertain. CDR3 size: 15 residues. V was pared by 4 bases and J by 8 bases, with 18 bases between. CDR1 is SGHDT, CDR2 YYEEEE, per germline. Here the CDR3 reads CASSPARDSGEKLFF. The CDR3 DNA is TGTGCCAGCAGCCCGGCCCGGGATTCGGGAGAAAAACTGTTTTTT.

This clonotype occurred many times. The rearrangement joins TRBV5-6 to TRBJ2-5; the D is unclear. Trimming cost V 2 bases and J 5 bases, with 13 bases left between them. In germline, CDR1 is SGHDT, CDR2 YYEEEE. The CDR3 has 14 amino acids. CDR3: CASSFRGSAETQYF. The DNA for the CDR3 is TGTGCCAGCAGCTTCCGTGGTTCAGCGGAGACCCAGTACTTC.

This clonotype has only a few counts. The chain is built from TRBV27 and TRBJ1-2, with D unresolved. V shed 0 bases and J shed 4 bases, with 12 bases lying between them. In germline, CDR1 is MNHEY, CDR2 SMNVEV (reference sequence). The CDR3 is made up of 15 amino acids. In DNA, the CDR3 is TGTGCCAGCAGTTTATCCTTTGGACTGCGCTATGGCTACACCTTC. This sequence encodes CASSLSFGLRYGYTF.

This chain connects TRBV5-1 to TRBJ2-7, with 10 bases identical to TRBD1. Trimming at V came to 4 bases and at J to 3 bases, leaving 10 bases not matched to a gene. Per the germline V gene, CDR1 is SGHRS and CDR2 is YFSETQ. The CDR3 totals 16 residues. The CDR3 region has the DNA TGCGCCAGCAGCCTCGCTTGGACAGGGGGTGACTACGAGCAGTACTTC. Its protein product is CASSLAWTGGDYEQYF.